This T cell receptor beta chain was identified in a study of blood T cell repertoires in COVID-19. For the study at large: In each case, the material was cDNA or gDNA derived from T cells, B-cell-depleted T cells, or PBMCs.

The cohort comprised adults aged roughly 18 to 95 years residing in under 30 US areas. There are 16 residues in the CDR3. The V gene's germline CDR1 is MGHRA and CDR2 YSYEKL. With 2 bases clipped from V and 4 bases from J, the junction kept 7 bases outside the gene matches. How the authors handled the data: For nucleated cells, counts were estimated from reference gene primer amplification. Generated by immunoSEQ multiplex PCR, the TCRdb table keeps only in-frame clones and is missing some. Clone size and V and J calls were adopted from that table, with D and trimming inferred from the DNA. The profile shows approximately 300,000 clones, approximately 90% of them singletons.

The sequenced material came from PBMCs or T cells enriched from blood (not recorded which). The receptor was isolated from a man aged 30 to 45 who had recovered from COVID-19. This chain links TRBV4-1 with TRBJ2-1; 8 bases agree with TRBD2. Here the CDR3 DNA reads TGCGCCAGCAGCCAACTTGAGCGGGGGAGTTACAATGAGCAGTTCTTC. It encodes CASSQLERGSYNEQFF.